This record looks at one TCR beta chain sequence and its context. Its antigen is unknown. Base qualities are missing; no much larger clone stands one base away. These data originate in a study of blood T cell repertoires in COVID-19 (dated by TCRdb to 2020 to 2021). About the investigation overall: The collaborator samples originated in the United States, Italy and Spain and spanned the acute and convalescent phases of COVID-19. The prospective study material was composed of cDNA or gDNA derived from T cells, B-cell-depleted T cells, or PBMCs. The dataset comprised deeply sampled blood TCRbeta repertoires from subjects exposed to, actively infected with, or recovered from COVID-19. The repertoires were released in a freely available public database intended as a resource for research on the immune response to SARS-CoV-2. Samples were obtained from the ongoing ImmuneRACE study (first 160 participants) and from 1,254 subjects provided by 6 global collaborators. A de-identified subject ID, COVID-19 status, age in years and sex were almost always included in the sample metadata. Where available, HLA class I and class II types were taken from metadata supplied by the sample provider and were not determined by assay-based typing.

Paper-wide results and their limitations: The quantity of clinical and demographic metadata differed by source and by participant and was supplied without curation.

TCRbeta CDR3 regions were amplified from genomic DNA by means of the immunoSEQ Assay, a bias-controlled multiplex PCR. Per the original workflow: The number of nucleated cells in each sample was estimated by amplification of reference gene primers within the assay. Sequence reads were collapsed and filtered to measure the absolute abundance of every unique TCRbeta CDR3 rearrangement. For each sample, productive Simpson clonality was calculated as the square root of Simpson's diversity index over productive rearrangements. TCRdb retrieved this table from immuneACCESS and kept in-frame rearrangements only. Not all clones are present; in checked studies, unresolved V genes account for under half, and no reason is known for the remainder. V and J calls plus clone size are reproduced from that table; the DNA served to infer D and trimming. This sample comprises almost 400,000 clones, roughly 86% of them detected only once. The ten largest clones add up to 1.5% to 2% of the sample.

The CDR3 runs 16 residues from the cysteine to the phenylalanine. Kept here is only the CDR3 DNA, which spans 48 bases and is read in frame from base 1. Clipping removes 3 bases from V and 5 bases from J, with 12 as the unmatched junction base count. CDR1 and CDR2, per the germline V gene (reference sequence), are MNHEY and SMNVEV. Participants in the prospective study were enrolled through a virtual design, were aged roughly 18 to 100 years, and lived in 24 United States geographic areas. To assign participants to cohorts, the prospective study relied on clinical history that participants themselves reported in a screening survey and a study questionnaire. ImmuneRACE Cohort 3 recovered participants were defined by two consecutive negative NP/OP PCR tests, healthcare professional clearance, or symptom resolution. In the prospective study, whole blood, serum and a nasopharyngeal or oropharyngeal swab were collected from each participant by mobile phlebotomists. Participants in the prospective study had the option to provide additional blood draws and questionnaires over an approximately 2-month period. Before DNA extraction, blood samples from the prospective study were shipped at room temperature or frozen.

The receptor comes from a woman aged 30 to 39 who had recovered from COVID-19. Material: PBMCs or T cells enriched from blood (not recorded which). Recombination linked TRBV27 to TRBJ1-2, with 7 bases in between that match TRBD1. The encoded CDR3 is CASSFAGQLSSYGYTF. The nucleotide sequence reads TGTGCCAGCAGTTTTGCGGGACAGCTAAGCTCTTATGGCTACACCTTC.